Sequencing of this T cell receptor beta chain was carried out in a study of T cell repertoires in cytomegalovirus infection. Study background: CMV infection together with matching HLA type was indicated by public TCR beta signatures.

There are many counts of this clonotype. No antigen is known for it. The CDR3 is 17 amino acids. Losses at the gene ends were 5 bases for V and 1 base for J; bases not matched to a gene: 9. Looked up from germline, CDR1 is SGHTA and CDR2 is FQGNSA. Study findings and constraints: Identification of carriers of CMV plus the relevant HLA was achieved through cumulative public TCR beta family frequency.

TCRdb used MiXCR to reprocess the reads, holding one entry per CDR3 protein. The sample yields 650,000 to 900,000 distinct CDR3 sequences, 25% to 35% seen once. J is TRBJ2-2 and V is TRBV7-2; 8 positions match TRBD2. The starting material was cultured CD8+ T cells from PBMCs, obtained from culture after CMV antigen stimulation. The TCR was taken from a human donor in good health (CMV status not recorded). Some clones in this sample may be carry-over from other donors' samples. The CDR3 protein is CASSTEGSGVNTGELFF. The DNA for the CDR3 is TGTGCCAGCAGCACCGAGGGTAGCGGGGTGAACACCGGGGAGCTGTTTTTT.